The TCR beta chain described here comes from a study of T cells in Graves' hyperthyroidism and ophthalmopathy. Investigators excluded patients with uncontrolled infection, other autoimmune disease, pregnancy or lactation. Germline V lookup: CDR1 SQVTM, CDR2 ANQGSEA. The V and J ends lost 8 bases and 3 bases respectively, with 19 bases between them. The CDR3 contains 14 residues. The investigators amplified TCR beta CDR3 regions from RNA transcripts. The primer set for the first-round RT-PCR of the TCR CDR3 was HTBI. TCRdb processed the multiplex PCR reads anew with MiXCR; each CDR3 protein has one entry. This table has 530,000 or so distinct CDR3 sequences, roughly 46% appearing once.

The sequenced material came from peripheral blood or thyroid tissue (not recorded which). The source of this sequence is a woman under 30 with Graves' hyperthyroidism. The chain is built from TRBV29-1 and TRBJ1-1; tentatively, D is TRBD1 (5 bases). The CDR3 DNA sequence: TGCAGCCATTTCTTGACAGATGACTACACTGAAGCTTTCTTT. Amino acid sequence: CSHFLTDDYTEAFF.